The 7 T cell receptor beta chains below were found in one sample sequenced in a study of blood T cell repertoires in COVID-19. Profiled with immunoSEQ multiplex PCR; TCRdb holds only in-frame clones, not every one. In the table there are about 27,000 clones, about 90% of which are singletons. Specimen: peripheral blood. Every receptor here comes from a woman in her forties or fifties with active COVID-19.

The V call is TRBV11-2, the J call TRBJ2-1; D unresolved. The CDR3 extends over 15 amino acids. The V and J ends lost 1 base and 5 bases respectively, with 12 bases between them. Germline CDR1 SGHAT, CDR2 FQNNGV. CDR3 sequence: CASSLVFGRDNEQFF. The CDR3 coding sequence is TGTGCCAGCAGCTTAGTTTTTGGTCGGGACAATGAGCAGTTCTTC.

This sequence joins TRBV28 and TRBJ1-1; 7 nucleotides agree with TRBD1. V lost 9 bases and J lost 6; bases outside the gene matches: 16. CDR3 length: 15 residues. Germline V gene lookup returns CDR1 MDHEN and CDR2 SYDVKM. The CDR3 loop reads CASFGSFSRGPEAFF. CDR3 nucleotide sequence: TGTGCCAGTTTCGGATCATTTTCGAGGGGGCCTGAAGCTTTCTTT. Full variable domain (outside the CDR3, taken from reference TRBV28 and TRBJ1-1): DVKVTQSSRYLVKRTGEKVFLECVQDMDHENMFWYRQDPGLGLRLIYFSYDVKMKEKGDIPEGYSVSREKKERFSLILESASTNQTSMYLCASFGSFSRGPEAFFGQGTRLTVV.

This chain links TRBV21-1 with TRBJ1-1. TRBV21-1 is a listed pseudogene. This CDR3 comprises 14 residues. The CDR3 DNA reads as TGTGCCAGCAGCTTCCGGGGGGGGAACACTGAAGCTTTCTTT. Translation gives CASSFRGGNTEAFF.

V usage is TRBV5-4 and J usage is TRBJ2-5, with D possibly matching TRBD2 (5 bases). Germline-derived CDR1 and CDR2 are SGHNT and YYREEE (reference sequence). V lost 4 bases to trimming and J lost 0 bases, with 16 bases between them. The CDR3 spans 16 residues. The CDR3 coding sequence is TGTGCCAGCAGCCCGGGGATACTGACATACCAAGAGACCCAGTACTTC. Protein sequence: CASSPGILTYQETQYF.

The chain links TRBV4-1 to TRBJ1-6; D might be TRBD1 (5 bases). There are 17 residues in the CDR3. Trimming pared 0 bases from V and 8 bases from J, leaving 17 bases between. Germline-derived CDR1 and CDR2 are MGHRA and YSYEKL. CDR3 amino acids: CASSQDRGRIGYSPLHF. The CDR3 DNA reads TGCGCCAGCAGCCAAGATAGGGGCAGGATAGGGTATTCACCCCTCCACTTT.

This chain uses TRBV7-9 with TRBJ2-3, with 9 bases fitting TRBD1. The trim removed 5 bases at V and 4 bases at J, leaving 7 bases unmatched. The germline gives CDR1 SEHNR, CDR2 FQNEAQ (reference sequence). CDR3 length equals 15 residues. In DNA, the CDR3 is TGTGCCAGCAGCACCGCCGGACAGGGGTCAGATACGCAGTATTTT. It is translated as CASSTAGQGSDTQYF.

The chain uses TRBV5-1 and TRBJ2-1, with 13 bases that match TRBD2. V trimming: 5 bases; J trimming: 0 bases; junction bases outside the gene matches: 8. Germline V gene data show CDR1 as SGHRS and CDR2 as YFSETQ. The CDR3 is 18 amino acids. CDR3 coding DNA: TGCGCCAGCAGGGCGGGACTAGCGGGGCGGAGCTCCTACAATGAGCAGTTCTTC. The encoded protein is CASRAGLAGRSSYNEQFF. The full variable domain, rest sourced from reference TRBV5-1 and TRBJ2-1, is KAGVTQTPRYLIKTRGQQVTLSCSPISGHRSVSWYQQTPGQGLQFLFEYFSETQRNKGNFPGRFSGRQFSNSRSEMNVSTLELGDSALYLCASRAGLAGRSSYNEQFFGPGTRLTVL.